This T cell receptor (beta chain) was sequenced during a study of cytomegalovirus exposure and HLA in healthy donors. Study conclusions and caveats: In an earlier analysis, in under 700 donors, most V segments appeared productive either ~90% or ~30% of the time. The sole available immune exposure information was CMV serostatus. Later examination showed HLA-associated TCR beta chains had greater clonal expansion than equally common others.

Germline V CDR1 and CDR2: LGHNA, YSLEER. The CDR3 runs to 20 residues. The V gene end was trimmed by 0 bases and the J gene end by 4 bases; junction bases not matched to a gene: 16. PCR primers comprised 60 Vbeta and 13 Jbeta primers. Assay used: immunoSEQ multiplex PCR; TCRdb lists only in-frame clones, some missing. The sample shows around 110,000 clones, roughly 9% of them seen only once. A word on this clone: Its antigen remains unidentified.

This receptor was identified in a young man in good health and CMV-seronegative. Sequenced sample: PBMCs. The chain employs TRBV4-3 and TRBJ2-3; 10 bases match TRBD2. The CDR3: CASSQDGSGGNHLGADTQYF. The CDR3 bases are TGCGCCAGCAGCCAAGATGGTAGCGGGGGGAACCACCTGGGGGCAGATACGCAGTATTTT.